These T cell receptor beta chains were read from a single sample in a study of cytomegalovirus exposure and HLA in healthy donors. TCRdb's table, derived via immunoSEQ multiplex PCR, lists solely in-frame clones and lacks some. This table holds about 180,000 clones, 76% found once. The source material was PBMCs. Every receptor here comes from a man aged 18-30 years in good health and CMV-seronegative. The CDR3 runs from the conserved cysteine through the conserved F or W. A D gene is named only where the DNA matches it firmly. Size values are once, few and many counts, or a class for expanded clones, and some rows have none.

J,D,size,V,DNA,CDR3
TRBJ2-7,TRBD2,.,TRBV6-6,TGTGCCAGCAGTCCCGAAGCGGGAGGGGCCTACGAGCAGTACTTC,CASSPEAGGAYEQYF
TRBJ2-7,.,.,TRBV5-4,TGTGCCAGCAGCTTGGTTTCAAAGGCGGACAACGAGCAGTACTTC,CASSLVSKADNEQYF
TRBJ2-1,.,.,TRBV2,TGTGCCAGCAGTGAAGCGCTGTTGCGGGGTGTACCCTACAATGAGCAGTTCTTC,CASSEALLRGVPYNEQFF
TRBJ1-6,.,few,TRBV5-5,TGTGCCAGCAGCTTGATTGAGAATTCACCCCTCCACTTT,CASSLIENSPLHF
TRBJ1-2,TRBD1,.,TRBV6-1,TGTGCCAGCAGACAGGGGTCTGGCTACACCTTC,CASRQGSGYTF
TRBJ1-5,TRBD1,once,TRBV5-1,TGCGCCAGCAGCCCCGAGGGGACAGAGAGAAGTCAGCCCCAGCATTTT,CASSPEGTERSQPQHF
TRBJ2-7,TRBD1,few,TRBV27,TGTGCCAGCAGCCCGCTAGACAGGGAGGAGCAGTACTTC,CASSPLDREEQYF
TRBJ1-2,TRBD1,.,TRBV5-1,TGCGCCAGCAGCTTGGCCTCTCTAGGGACAGGGGAGAATGGCTACACCTTC,CASSLASLGTGENGYTF
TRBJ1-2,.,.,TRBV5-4,TGTGCCAGCAGCTTGGTACAAGGGGGCTATGGCTACACCTTC,CASSLVQGGYGYTF
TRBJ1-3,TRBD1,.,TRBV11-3,TGTGCCAGCAGCCACGGGGACAGAGAGGAAAACACCATATATTTT,CASSHGDREENTIYF
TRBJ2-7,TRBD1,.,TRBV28,TGTGCATCGAGGGGGCAAACCTACGAGCAGTACTTC,CASRGQTYEQYF
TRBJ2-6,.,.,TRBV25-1,TGTGCCAGCAGTCCAGGGGCGAGGGCTGGGGCCAACGTCCTGACTTTC,CASSPGARAGANVLTF
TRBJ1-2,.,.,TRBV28,TGTGCCAGCAACCCAGGGTCCGCCGGATATGGCTACACCTTC,CASNPGSAGYGYTF
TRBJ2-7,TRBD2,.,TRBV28,TGTGCCAGCAGACCACTAGCGGGAGTTCGCTACGAGCAGTACTTC,CASRPLAGVRYEQYF
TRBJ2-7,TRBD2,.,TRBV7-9,TGTGCCAGCAGCCCGGAGGGAGGGCCCTACGAGCAGTACTTC,CASSPEGGPYEQYF
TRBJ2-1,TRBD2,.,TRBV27,TGTGCCAGCAGTCCGATAGCGGGAGGGCGCCACAATGAGCAGTTCTTC,CASSPIAGGRHNEQFF
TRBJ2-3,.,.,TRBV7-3,TGTGCCAGCAGCAAAAAGGGGGGAGGGGCAGATACGCAGTATTTT,CASSKKGGGADTQYF
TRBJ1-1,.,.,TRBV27,TGTGCCAGCAGTTTTTGGAGGGACACTGAAGCTTTCTTT,CASSFWRDTEAFF
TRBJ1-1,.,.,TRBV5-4,TGTGCCAGCAGCTTTGATAGCTATTCCACTGAAGCTTTCTTT,CASSFDSYSTEAFF
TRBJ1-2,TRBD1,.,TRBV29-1,TGCAGCGTTTCCACAGGGGGGGGCGGCTACACCTTC,CSVSTGGGGYTF
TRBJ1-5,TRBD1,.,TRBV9,TGTGCCAGCAGCGGGACAGGGTACAATCAGCCCCAGCATTTT,CASSGTGYNQPQHF
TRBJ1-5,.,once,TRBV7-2,TGTGCCAGCAGCCCTACGGGCGGGGTAAATCAGCCCCAGCATTTT,CASSPTGGVNQPQHF
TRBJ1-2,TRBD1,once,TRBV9,TGTGCCAGCAGCGAATACCAGGGGGACAGCTTCTATGGCTACACCTTC,CASSEYQGDSFYGYTF
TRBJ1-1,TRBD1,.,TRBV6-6,TGTGCCAGCAGGGCGACGGGACAGGCGAACACTGAAGCTTTCTTT,CASRATGQANTEAFF
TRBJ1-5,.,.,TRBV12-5,TGTGCTAGTGGTCGGGAAGGAGGTAATCAGCCCCAGCATTTT,CASGREGGNQPQHF
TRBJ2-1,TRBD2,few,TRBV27,TGTGCCAGCAGGGGACTAGCGGTCTACAATGAGCAGTTCTTC,CASRGLAVYNEQFF
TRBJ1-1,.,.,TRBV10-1,TGCGCCAGCAGTGAGTCGCTTGGGAGTGTCACTGAAGCTTTCTTT,CASSESLGSVTEAFF
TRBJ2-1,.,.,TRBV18,TGTGCCAGCTCACCACGAGGAGGGCAAGCATACAATGAGCAGTTCTTC,CASSPRGGQAYNEQFF
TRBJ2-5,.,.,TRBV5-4,TGTGCCAGCAGCTTGATAGGGAGCGAGACCCAGTACTTC,CASSLIGSETQYF
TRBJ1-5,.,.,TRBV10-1,TGCGCCAGCAGGGACTCCAGGACAGTAAGCAATCAGCCCCAGCATTTT,CASRDSRTVSNQPQHF
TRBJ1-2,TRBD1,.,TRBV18,TGTGCCAGCTCATCTACAGGGGGTAGCTATGGCTACACCTTC,CASSSTGGSYGYTF
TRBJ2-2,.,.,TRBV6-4,TGTGCCAGCAGTGAACAGGGGAACACCGGGGAGCTGTTTTTT,CASSEQGNTGELFF
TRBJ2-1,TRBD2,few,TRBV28,TGTGCCAGCAGTCCCCTCGGGGCAGCGGGGGCCCGGTTCTTC,CASSPLGAAGARFF
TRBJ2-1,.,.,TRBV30,TGTGCCTGGAAGTCGGCTCCGGGGACAGAGCAGTTCTTC,CAWKSAPGTEQFF
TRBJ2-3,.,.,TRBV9,TGTGCCAGCAGCGCCCGGAAGGGGGATACGCAGTATTTT,CASSARKGDTQYF
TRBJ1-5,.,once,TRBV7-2,TGTGCCAGCAGCTCCGGGATAGTAGGTCAGCCCCAGCATTTT,CASSSGIVGQPQHF
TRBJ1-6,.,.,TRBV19,TGTGCCAGTAGTCCATCGGACTCCACGGGTTCACCCCTCCACTTT,CASSPSDSTGSPLHF
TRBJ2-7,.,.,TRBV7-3,TGTGCCAGCAGCTTAACGGCGGGGAAAACCTACGAGCAGTACTTC,CASSLTAGKTYEQYF
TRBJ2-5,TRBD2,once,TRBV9,TGTGCCAGCAGCGTAGGTCTAGCGGGAGGCCCCCGAGGAGAGACCCAGTACTTC,CASSVGLAGGPRGETQYF
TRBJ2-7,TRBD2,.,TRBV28,TGTGCCAGCAGCCTAAGCGGGGGGGCCTACGAGCAGTACTTC,CASSLSGGAYEQYF
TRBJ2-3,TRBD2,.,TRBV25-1,TGTGCCAGCAGTCAATTAGCGGGGGCTTCTAGCACAGATACGCAGTATTTT,CASSQLAGASSTDTQYF
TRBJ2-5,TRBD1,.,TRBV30,TGTGCCTGGAGTGTACTTTCATGGGGGTCGGGACAGCAGCCAGAGGAGCAGTACTTC,CAWSVLSWGSGQQPEEQYF
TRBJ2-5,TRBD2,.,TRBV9,TGTGCCAGCAGCGCGAGGCGGGGGGTGGAGACCCAGTACTTC,CASSARRGVETQYF
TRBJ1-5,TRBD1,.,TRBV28,TGTGCCAGCAGTCCTCTCGGGACAGGCCAGAATCAGCCCCAGCATTTT,CASSPLGTGQNQPQHF
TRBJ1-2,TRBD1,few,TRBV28,TGTGCCAGCAGCCCAGGCACGGACAGGGCGTTAGATGGCTACACCTTC,CASSPGTDRALDGYTF
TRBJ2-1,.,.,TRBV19,TGTGCCAGTAGTCCGAACAGCAATGAGCAGTTCTTC,CASSPNSNEQFF
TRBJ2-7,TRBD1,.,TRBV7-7,TGTGCTAGCAGCTTGTGGACAGGGTACGAGCAGTACTTC,CASSLWTGYEQYF
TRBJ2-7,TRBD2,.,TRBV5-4,TGTGCCAGCAGTTTAGCGGGAGTCTACGAGCAGTACTTC,CASSLAGVYEQYF
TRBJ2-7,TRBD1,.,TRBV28,TGTGCCAGCAGTCCCCCAGGACAGGGGGTGAGACCCTACGAGCAGTACTTC,CASSPPGQGVRPYEQYF
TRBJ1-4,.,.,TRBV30,TGTGCCTGGAGTCAGGGGTTTTTT,CAWSQGFF
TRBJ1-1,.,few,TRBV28,TGTGCCAGCAGTCGTACACAGGGTTCTGAAGCTTTCTTT,CASSRTQGSEAFF